Following are 30 T cell receptor beta chains from one sample sequenced in a study of shared T cell receptors in the human thymus. Sequencing was performed with immunoSEQ multiplex PCR; in TCRdb, only in-frame clones are kept and a portion is missing. The table records some 660,000 clones, about 90% of them present only once. This sample was shared with a second study, whose subject was human thymus T cells.

Material for sequencing was thymocytes. The origin of the receptors is a boy under two years old with a congenital heart defect.

This rearrangement joins TRBV19 to TRBJ2-1; maybe TRBD2 (5 bases). The CDR3 runs to 16 residues. CDR1 and CDR2 from the germline V gene are LNHDA and SQIVND (reference sequence). Trimming stripped 1 base from V and 3 bases from J, with 13 bases between. In DNA form, the CDR3 reads TGTGCCAGTAGTATAGGGGGAGAGAGTTACTACAATGAGCAGTTCTTC. Its protein is CASSIGGESYYNEQFF.

The genes are TRBV27 and TRBJ2-7, with 8 bases matching TRBD2. After removal of 3 bases from V and 3 bases from J, the junction contained 10 bases not matched to a gene. The CDR3 length is 16 residues. CDR1 and CDR2 from the germline V gene are MNHEY and SMNVEV (reference sequence). The CDR3 DNA is TGTGCCAGCAGTTTGAAAAGGAGCGGGGGCGTCTACGAGCAGTACTTC. Amino acids: CASSLKRSGGVYEQYF.

The chain recombines TRBV5-1 with TRBJ1-2; TRBD1 might be the D (5 bases). Germline loops: CDR1 SGHRS, CDR2 YFSETQ. The CDR3 spans 13 residues. Trimming took off 6 bases at V and 4 bases at J, with 13 bases between the two ends. For the CDR3, the DNA is TGCGCCAGCAACTCGACAGATTTCTATGGCTACACCTTC. Amino acid sequence: CASNSTDFYGYTF.

The chain has TRBV12-2 and TRBJ2-1; the table gives TRBD2 as D, unverified against the DNA. TRBV12-2 is a pseudogene. The CDR3 contains 14 residues. The CDR3 protein is CASRLGIVYNEQFF. The CDR3 DNA follows: TGTGCAAGTCGCTTAGGAATAGTTTACAATGAGCAGTTCTTC.

The J gene is TRBJ1-1, the V gene TRBV7-2, with D perhaps matching TRBD1 (5 bases). The CDR3 totals 13 residues. V lost 1 base, J lost 6 bases, and 9 bases lay in between. Germline CDR1 SGHTA, CDR2 FQGNSA. This chain's CDR3 is CASSLEGNSEAFF. CDR3 DNA: TGTGCCAGCAGCTTAGAGGGGAATTCTGAAGCTTTCTTT.

The V and J genes are TRBV27 and TRBJ1-6; weak D call: TRBD1 (5 bases). Trimming removed 5 bases at V and 6 bases at J, with 11 bases between. The CDR3 loop spans 14 amino acids. Germline V gene sequence: CDR1 MNHEY, CDR2 SMNVEV (reference sequence). CDR3 amino acids: CASSGTVRNSPLHF. The DNA for the CDR3 is TGTGCCAGCAGTGGGACTGTACGTAATTCACCCCTCCACTTT.

V is TRBV21-1 and J is TRBJ1-6; TRBD1, the table's D call, was not compared with the DNA. TRBV21-1 has pseudogene status. The CDR3 covers 14 residues. The CDR3 DNA sequence: TGTGCCAGCAGCAAAGGCGAGTGCCAGGGGGCCCTCCACTTT. Amino acid sequence: CASSKGECQGALHF.

This chain connects TRBV28 to TRBJ2-1; 9 nucleotides align to TRBD1. Trimming took 6 bases from V and 5 from J; bases not matched to a gene: 8. Germline CDR1 MDHEN, CDR2 SYDVKM. The CDR3 totals 15 residues. In DNA form, the CDR3 reads TGTGCCAGCAGGGCCGGGACAGGGTTTAACAATGAGCAGTTCTTC. Translation: CASRAGTGFNNEQFF.

The V call is TRBV28, the J call TRBJ1-5; D gene ambiguous. Germline CDR1 is MDHEN and CDR2 is SYDVKM. The CDR3 is 20 residues long. V lost 3 bases and J 0 bases, leaving 24 bases between the germline ends. This CDR3 is CASSFQKRVLSIYSNQPQHF. CDR3 DNA sequence: TGTGCCAGCAGTTTCCAAAAGAGAGTGCTGAGCATCTATAGCAATCAGCCCCAGCATTTT.

The chain couples TRBV27 to TRBJ2-3; 12 bases map to TRBD2. CDR3 size: 15 residues. Germline CDR1 reads MNHEY; CDR2 reads SMNVEV (reference sequence). V gave up 6 bases and J gave up 3 bases; unmatched junction bases: 4. In DNA form, the CDR3 reads TGTGCCAGCAGATTGACTAGCGGGAGTACAGATACGCAGTATTTT. Amino acid sequence: CASRLTSGSTDTQYF.

The J gene is TRBJ2-2, the V gene TRBV25-1; possibly TRBD2 for D (5 bases). The V gene's germline CDR1 is MGHDK and CDR2 SYGVNS. The V end lost 5 bases, the J end lost 0 bases, and 13 bases lay between the germline ends. The CDR3 is 16 amino acids. The CDR3: CASSSPTTSNTGELFF. In DNA, the CDR3 is TGTGCCAGCAGTTCTCCGACTACCTCGAACACCGGGGAGCTGTTTTTT.

Only a few counts were recorded for this clone. The chain combines TRBV19 with TRBJ1-3; unclear D gene. Looked up from germline, CDR1 is LNHDA and CDR2 is SQIVND (reference sequence). V lost 4 bases and J lost 0, with 13 bases in between. The CDR3 length is 16 residues. The CDR3 DNA sequence: TGTGCCAGTAGTACGAGGGCTTCATACTCTGGAAACACCATATATTTT. Translating it yields CASSTRASYSGNTIYF.

The CDR3 DNA follows: TGTGCCAGCAGACCAGGGACAGGGGGCGATGAAAAACTGTTTTTT. It translates to CASRPGTGGDEKLFF. The rearrangement uses TRBV28 and TRBJ1-4; TRBD1 matches 12 bases. This CDR3 comprises 15 residues. The ends lost 6 bases at V and 6 bases at J; junction bases unmatched: 5. From germline, CDR1 is MDHEN and CDR2 SYDVKM.

The chain links TRBV18 to TRBJ2-7; 11 nucleotides match TRBD1. This CDR3 is 13 amino acids long. CDR1 is KGHSH, CDR2 LQKENI, per germline. Trimming removed 4 bases from V and 6 bases from J; junction bases left unmatched: 2. CDR3 sequence reads: CASSLGTGGEQYF. The CDR3 nucleotides are TGTGCCAGCTCACTAGGGACAGGGGGCGAGCAGTACTTC.

J is TRBJ1-4 and V is TRBV27; tentative D call: TRBD1 (6 bases). Trimming removed 8 bases at V and 7 bases at J, with 23 bases between. Germline V lookup: CDR1 MNHEY, CDR2 SMNVEV (reference sequence). CDR3 length: 16 amino acids. Written as DNA, the CDR3 is TGTGCCAGCCGCCCCCAGAGGGCAGGGGAGGGTGAAAAACTGTTTTTT. Translated, it gives CASRPQRAGEGEKLFF.

V gene TRBV30 combines with J gene TRBJ1-1; possible D gene TRBD1, 6 bases. The CDR3 length is 15 residues. Trimming stripped 1 base from V and 4 bases from J, with 16 bases between. Germline V CDR1 and CDR2: GTSNPN, SVGIG (reference sequence). The CDR3 here is CAWSGAFLRGTEAFF. As DNA, the CDR3 is TGTGCCTGGAGTGGGGCGTTCCTCAGGGGCACTGAAGCTTTCTTT. Full variable domain (remainder filled in from reference TRBV30 and TRBJ1-1): SQTIHQWPATLVQPVGSPLSLECTVEGTSNPNLYWYRQAAGRGLQLLFYSVGIGQISSEVPQNLSASRPQDRQFILSSKKLLLSDSGFYLCAWSGAFLRGTEAFFGQGTRLTVV.

The V and J genes are TRBV14 and TRBJ2-7, with D possibly being TRBD2 (6 bases). V dropped 0 bases and J dropped 5 bases, with 14 bases sitting between them. The length of the CDR3 is 15 residues. Germline loops: CDR1 SGHDN, CDR2 FVKESK. Here the CDR3 reads CASSQDRRGGHEQYF. CDR3 DNA sequence: TGTGCCAGCAGCCAAGATAGGAGGGGTGGCCACGAGCAGTACTTC. Supplemented by reference TRBV14 and TRBJ2-7, the full variable domain reads EAGVTQFPSHSVIEKGQTVTLRCDPISGHDNLYWYRRVMGKEIKFLLHFVKESKQDESGMPNNRFLAERTGGTYSTLKVQPAELEDSGVYFCASSQDRRGGHEQYFGPGTRLTVT.

This rearrangement joins TRBV27 to TRBJ1-5; D might be TRBD1 (6 bases). This CDR3 is built from 17 residues. Per germline, CDR1 MNHEY and CDR2 SMNVEV (reference sequence). Trimming left V 6 bases short and J 5 bases short, with 23 bases between. The CDR3 here is CASSKSISSGDHQPQHF. Here the CDR3 DNA reads TGTGCCAGCAGCAAGTCTATAAGCTCAGGGGATCATCAGCCCCAGCATTTT.

V and J are TRBV11-2 and TRBJ1-2; no clear D gene. Trimming pared 5 bases from V and 6 bases from J, leaving 19 bases between. Per germline, CDR1 SGHAT and CDR2 FQNNGV. The CDR3 totals 15 residues. CDR3 sequence reads: CASSLLGRVSNGYTF. The CDR3 nucleotides are TGTGCCAGCAGCCTCCTAGGGAGGGTCAGCAATGGCTACACCTTC.

This chain links TRBV11-3 with TRBJ2-3; D is possibly TRBD1 (6 bases). The CDR3 is made up of 15 amino acids. Germline CDR1 reads SGHNT; CDR2 reads YENEEA. V dropped 1 base and J dropped 1 base, with 9 bases sitting between them. This CDR3 is CASSLGAGGTDTQYF. The CDR3 DNA follows: TGTGCCAGCAGCTTAGGGGCAGGGGGCACAGATACGCAGTATTTT.

The CDR3 loop reads CSVGESPNTQYF. The DNA of the CDR3 is TGCAGCGTTGGGGAGAGCCCGAATACGCAGTATTTT. The chain carries TRBV29-1 and TRBJ2-3, with TRBD2 as a possible D gene (5 bases). This CDR3 is 12 amino acids long. V was shortened by 4 bases and J by 7 bases, with 12 bases between the two germline ends. CDR1 and CDR2 (germline): SQVTM, ANQGSEA.

The chain recombines TRBV19 with TRBJ1-5, with 9 bases matching TRBD1. CDR3 size: 15 residues. Germline V lookup: CDR1 LNHDA, CDR2 SQIVND (reference sequence). Unmatched junction bases numbered 5, after V lost 4 bases and J lost 4 bases. The CDR3 reads CASSTRDRENQPQHF. The CDR3 DNA reads as TGTGCCAGTAGTACCCGGGACAGGGAAAATCAGCCCCAGCATTTT.

The rearrangement joins TRBV7-9 to TRBJ1-2; TRBD1 matches at 11 bases. The V gene's germline CDR1 is SEHNR and CDR2 FQNEAQ (reference sequence). The CDR3 loop spans 17 amino acids. Germline trimming cut 1 base from V and 8 bases from J; bases unmatched to any gene: 12. The DNA of the CDR3 is TGTGCCAGCAGCTTAGACCCGCCTGGACAGGGGGCGCAGGGCTACACCTTC. It yields the protein CASSLDPPGQGAQGYTF.

V usage is TRBV5-4 and J usage is TRBJ1-3; 8 nucleotides match TRBD1. Germline CDR1 SGHNT, CDR2 YYREEE (reference sequence). Trimming cost V 0 bases and J 0 bases; bases outside gene matches: 8. The CDR3 contains 18 residues. CDR3 in DNA: TGTGCCAGCAGCTTGGGTGGGGACAGGCTCCACTCTGGAAACACCATATATTTT. Its translation is CASSLGGDRLHSGNTIYF.

The rearrangement uses TRBV28 and TRBJ1-5; 7 bases match TRBD1. Germline values: CDR1 MDHEN, CDR2 SYDVKM. The length of the CDR3 is 17 residues. With V trimmed by 5 bases and J by 4 bases, 14 bases remained unmatched. The DNA of the CDR3 is TGTGCCAGCAGTCCCCCCTATCGACAGGGTTGGAATCAGCCCCAGCATTTT. Translating it yields CASSPPYRQGWNQPQHF.

V is TRBV10-1 and J is TRBJ1-1; maybe TRBD1 (6 bases). The CDR3 has 14 amino acids. V shed 4 bases and J shed 4 bases, with 13 bases lying between them. Germline CDR1 WNHNN, CDR2 SYGVQD (reference sequence). The CDR3 bases are TGCGCCAGCAGTGCCGGACAGAGGAGCACTGAAGCTTTCTTT. Translating it yields CASSAGQRSTEAFF.

This chain connects TRBV15 to TRBJ2-7; tentative D call: TRBD1 (5 bases). CDR1 and CDR2 from the germline V gene are LNHNV and YYDKDF (reference sequence). The CDR3 has 15 residues. Trimming removed 0 bases from V and 3 bases from J, with 12 bases in between. CDR3 in amino acids: CATSRDRQQIYEQYF. In DNA form, the CDR3 reads TGTGCCACCAGCAGAGATCGACAGCAAATCTACGAGCAGTACTTC. The full variable domain, completed using reference TRBV15 and TRBJ2-7, is DAMVIQNPRYQVTQFGKPVTLSCSQTLNHNVMYWYQQKSSQAPKLLFHYYDKDFNNEADTPDNFQSRRPNTSFCFLDIRSPGLGDTAMYLCATSRDRQQIYEQYFGPGTRLTVT.

V and J are TRBV5-1 and TRBJ2-7, with D perhaps matching TRBD1 (6 bases). The germline V gene has CDR1 SGHRS and CDR2 YFSETQ. This CDR3 spans 16 amino acids. V lost 2 bases and J lost 2, with 17 bases in between. The CDR3 sequence is CASSFKTGMRAYEQYF. In DNA, the CDR3 is TGCGCCAGCAGCTTCAAAACAGGGATGCGGGCCTACGAGCAGTACTTC.

The chain carries TRBV18 and TRBJ2-1, with 9 positions matching TRBD1. With 6 bases clipped from V and 4 bases from J, the junction kept 7 bases outside the gene matches. The V gene's germline CDR1 is KGHSH and CDR2 LQKENI. The length of the CDR3 is 15 residues. The CDR3 nucleotides are TGTGCCAGCTCCGAGGGACAGGGCCGGTACAATGAGCAGTTCTTC. Its translation is CASSEGQGRYNEQFF. The variable domain in full, completed from reference TRBV18 and TRBJ2-1, reads NAGVMQNPRHLVRRRGQEARLRCSPMKGHSHVYWYRQLPEEGLKFMVYLQKENIIDESGMPKERFSAEFPKEGPSILRIQQVVRGDSAAYFCASSEGQGRYNEQFFGPGTRLTVL.

This clone showed up just a few times. J is TRBJ2-4 and V is TRBV2, with unresolved D. The CDR3 has 14 residues. The V gene lost 5 bases and the J gene lost 0 bases, with 8 bases spanning the gap. CDR1 is SNHLY and CDR2 is FYNNEI in the germline V gene. The CDR3 spells CASSSVLAKNIQYF. In nucleotides, the CDR3 is TGTGCCAGCAGTTCTGTTCTAGCCAAAAACATTCAGTACTTC.